The 7 T cell receptor beta chains below all came from one sample that was sequenced in a study of monozygotic twins with inflammatory bowel disease. TCRdb processed the 5' RACE reads again and assigns one entry to each CDR3 protein, with no DNA. The ten top clones account for over 2%, within a sample of approximately 330,000 distinct CDR3 sequences. Material for sequencing was blood. The receptors here all came from a human donor with ulcerative colitis or Crohn's disease, or a healthy co-twin of an affected twin (not recorded which).

The chain links TRBV13 to TRBJ2-5; checking the TCRdb D call of TRBD1 is not possible without DNA. Germline V gene data show CDR1 as PRHDT and CDR2 as FYEKMQ (reference sequence). The CDR3 has 14 residues. The CDR3: CASSHRDRAETQYF.

The chain uses TRBV7-2 and TRBJ2-2; TCRdb indicates TRBD1, and absent DNA this call remains unverified. Germline loops: CDR1 SGHTA, CDR2 FQGNSA. CDR3 length equals 14 residues. CDR3 protein: CASSLPGWNGELFF.

V is TRBV15 and J is TRBJ2-6. The V gene's germline CDR1 is LNHNV and CDR2 YYDKDF (reference sequence). The CDR3 covers 16 residues. The CDR3 region is CATSRDPGSGANVLTF.

V usage is TRBV9 and J usage is TRBJ1-3; absent DNA, TCRdb's TRBD1 call cannot be checked. Looked up from germline, CDR1 is SGDLS and CDR2 is YYNGEE. The CDR3 is 14 residues long. The CDR3 sequence is CASSVESGGNTIYF.

This chain uses TRBV7-2 with TRBJ2-7; TCRdb indicates TRBD1, and absent DNA this call remains unverified. The CDR3 is 14 residues long. CDR1 is SGHTA, CDR2 FQGNSA, per germline. CDR3 sequence: CASSLVGREDEQYF.

The CDR3 reads CSARPLAGAHNEQFF. The chain links TRBV20-1 to TRBJ2-1; TCRdb indicates TRBD1, and absent DNA this call remains unverified. This CDR3 region has 15 residues. Germline V lookup: CDR1 DFQATT, CDR2 SNEGSKA (reference sequence).

This sequence joins TRBV29-1 and TRBJ1-2. Germline loops: CDR1 SQVTM, CDR2 ANQGSEA. This CDR3 is 11 amino acids long. This CDR3 is CSVGEGHGYTF. The full variable domain, completed using reference TRBV29-1 and TRBJ1-2, is SAVISQKPSRDICQRGTSLTIQCQVDSQVTMMFWYRQQPGQSLTLIATANQGSEATYESGFVIDKFPISRPNLTFSTLTVSNMSPEDSSIYLCSVGEGHGYTFGSGTRLTVV.